The table lists the clone carrying this T cell receptor (beta chain) with many counts. This sample was taken from a study of CD8 T cells in ankylosing spondylitis. Quantitative barcoded 5'-RACE was used to prepare TCR beta libraries. MiXCR, applied by TCRdb to the 5' RACE reads, yields one record per CDR3 protein. The sample shows 250,000 or so distinct CDR3 sequences, roughly 10% of them seen only once. Looked up from germline, CDR1 is MNHNS and CDR2 is SASEGT. The CDR3 sequence is 14 residues long. Trimming removed 9 bases from V and 0 bases from J, with 11 bases in between. The sample was blood, either unsorted or a sorted T cell fraction (not recorded which). The clonotype comes from a male donor with ankylosing spondylitis or in good health (not recorded which). The chain is built from TRBV6-1 and TRBJ2-2; D remains ambiguous. Here the CDR3 DNA reads TGTGCCAGTGGTCAAACCACGAACACCGGGGAGCTGTTTTTT. Amino acid sequence: CASGQTTNTGELFF.